This T cell receptor beta chain was identified during a study of a mutant IDH1 vaccine in newly diagnosed glioma. Study-wide background: Patients were pretreated with radiotherapy, temozolomide, or both, mostly both. Participants attended visit V12, the safety follow-up, at week 35, and then attended visit V13 at week 47.

With regard to this clone: Its antigen remains unidentified.

Clones were read by immunoSEQ multiplex PCR, and TCRdb kept only the in-frame ones, dropping some. The sample has about 54,000 clones; around four fifths are singletons. Time point described: week 35, safety follow-up. Vaccinated patients received 300 ug of mutant IDH1 20-mer peptide per dose, with topical imiquimod. Patients carried new grade 3 or 4 IDH1-mutant astrocytomas lacking nuclear ATRX. Per germline, CDR1 SGHRS and CDR2 YFSETQ. The CDR3 sequence is 15 residues long. The V gene lost 5 bases and the J gene lost 4 bases, with 16 bases spanning the gap. Sequenced here: PBMCs, sampled from a glioma patient whose treatment included an IDH1 peptide vaccine. This chain links TRBV5-1 with TRBJ2-1; perhaps D is TRBD1 or TRBD2 (5 bases each). The origin of this receptor is a woman in her late teens or twenties with glioma. The CDR3 DNA reads as TGCGCCAGCAGTTTTGGGCATGAGGGGTACAATGAGCAGTTCTTC. Encoded protein: CASSFGHEGYNEQFF.